The rows below give T cell receptor beta chains drawn from one sample of a study of beta chain features in type 1 diabetes. Profiled with immunoSEQ multiplex PCR; TCRdb holds only in-frame clones, not every one. This sample has a few hundred thousand clones, with over 8.5% found just once. The sample was central memory CD4+ T cells from blood. Every receptor here comes from a man younger than 45 with type 1 diabetes. CDR3s include the opening cysteine and the closing phenylalanine or tryptophan. A D gene is named only where the DNA matches it firmly. Clone size is not always given. Where it is, it says once, few, many or a class for expanded clones.

V: TRBV7-2; J: TRBJ2-3; D: -; size: -; DNA: TGTGCCAGCAGCACTCGGCCGGGGGATACGCAGTATTTT; CDR3: CASSTRPGDTQYF
V: TRBV7-9; J: TRBJ2-5; D: -; size: few; DNA: TGTGCCAGCAGCCCTCTCCGGGGAAGAGGCGAGACCCAGTACTTC; CDR3: CASSPLRGRGETQYF
V: TRBV7-2; J: TRBJ2-5; D: TRBD2; size: few; DNA: TGTGCCAGCAGCTCGCGTACTAGCGGGAGAGGAAAGACCCAGTACTTC; CDR3: CASSSRTSGRGKTQYF
V: TRBV4-3; J: TRBJ2-7; D: -; size: few; DNA: TGCGCCAGCAGCCAGCAAAGGGGCCCCTACGAGCAGTACTTC; CDR3: CASSQQRGPYEQYF
V: TRBV2; J: TRBJ2-7; D: -; size: -; DNA: TGTGCCAGCAGGGAACCGGGGGAGCAGTACTTC; CDR3: CASREPGEQYF
V: TRBV7-2; J: TRBJ2-7; D: TRBD2; size: -; DNA: TGTGCCAGCAGCCCCCATCAACTAGCGGGCTGGTCCTACGAGCAGTACTTC; CDR3: CASSPHQLAGWSYEQYF
V: TRBV7-9; J: TRBJ2-7; D: TRBD2; size: many; DNA: TGTGCCAGCATCCCCCTTGGGACTAGCGGGACCTACGAGCAGTACTTC; CDR3: CASIPLGTSGTYEQYF
V: TRBV5-1; J: TRBJ2-5; D: -; size: -; DNA: TGCGCCAGCAGCTTGGGGGGCGCGGGGCGGGAGACCCAGTACTTC; CDR3: CASSLGGAGRETQYF
V: TRBV7-2; J: TRBJ2-3; D: TRBD1; size: few; DNA: TGTGCCAGCAGCCAGGGGGCCGCAGGCCTCACAGATACGCAGTATTTT; CDR3: CASSQGAAGLTDTQYF
V: TRBV7-2; J: TRBJ1-2; D: TRBD1; size: -; DNA: TGTGCCAGCAGCCCTGGACAGGTCTCGAACTATGGCTACACCTTC; CDR3: CASSPGQVSNYGYTF
V: TRBV11-2; J: TRBJ2-1; D: TRBD1; size: -; DNA: TGTGCCAGCAGCACAAGACAGGGGGCATCTGGCAATGAGCAGTTCTTC; CDR3: CASSTRQGASGNEQFF
V: TRBV5-1; J: TRBJ2-5; D: TRBD1; size: -; DNA: TGCGCCAGCAGCTCCACCGGGACAGGGGAAGAGACCCAGTACTTC; CDR3: CASSSTGTGEETQYF
V: TRBV5-4; J: TRBJ1-2; D: -; size: -; DNA: TGTGCCAGCAGCCCTAGGAGGCTCGATGGCTACACCTTC; CDR3: CASSPRRLDGYTF
V: TRBV9; J: TRBJ1-2; D: TRBD1; size: -; DNA: TGTGCCAGCAGCTTAAGGGACAGGTCCTATAGTGGCTACACCTTC; CDR3: CASSLRDRSYSGYTF
V: TRBV10-2; J: TRBJ2-7; D: -; size: few; DNA: TGCGCCAGCAGTGAGTCGGATGGCGGAGGCGAGCAGTACTTC; CDR3: CASSESDGGGEQYF
V: TRBV7-2; J: TRBJ2-7; D: -; size: -; DNA: TGTGCCAGCAGCTCGCTGGAACTCTACGAGCAGTACTTC; CDR3: CASSSLELYEQYF
V: TRBV28; J: TRBJ1-1; D: -; size: -; DNA: TGTGCCGGTTCCCAGGGTCGGGGGACTGAAGCTTTCTTT; CDR3: CAGSQGRGTEAFF
V: TRBV4-1; J: TRBJ1-6; D: -; size: -; DNA: TGCGCCAGCAGCCAGTCCATTAATTCACCCCTCCACTTT; CDR3: CASSQSINSPLHF